What follows are 32 T cell receptor beta chains derived from one specimen sequenced in a study of T cell responses to AZD1222 COVID-19 vaccine. Sequencing was performed with immunoSEQ multiplex PCR; in TCRdb, only in-frame clones are kept and a portion is missing. The table records roughly 79,000 clones, about 90% of them present only once. This sample comprised peripheral blood, obtained on day 0 of MenACWY control vaccination. The receptors come from an adult in good health.

The chain joins TRBV7-8 to TRBJ1-1; D not certain. Trimming removed 0 bases at V and 0 bases at J, with 11 bases between. The CDR3 totals 16 residues. CDR1 and CDR2 (germline): SGHVS, FQNEAQ. The CDR3: CASSLAPRQVNTEAFF. CDR3 nucleotides: TGTGCCAGCAGCTTAGCCCCCCGGCAGGTGAACACTGAAGCTTTCTTT. Using reference TRBV7-8 and TRBJ1-1 for the parts outside the CDR3, the full variable domain is GAGVSQSPRYKVAKRGQDVALRCDPISGHVSLFWYQQALGQGPEFLTYFQNEAQLDKSGLPSDRFFAERPEGSVSTLKIQRTQQEDSAVYLCASSLAPRQVNTEAFFGQGTRLTVV.

The chain carries TRBV5-4 and TRBJ2-7; 7 bases align to TRBD2. The CDR3 loop spans 15 amino acids. Trimming at V came to 0 bases and at J to 1 base, leaving 4 bases not matched to a gene. In germline, CDR1 is SGHNT, CDR2 YYREEE (reference sequence). The CDR3: CASSLGGSQSYEQYF. DNA for the CDR3: TGTGCCAGCAGCTTGGGCGGGAGCCAATCCTACGAGCAGTACTTC.

The chain carries TRBV5-6 and TRBJ2-3; 7 positions match TRBD2. The junction had 7 bases not matched to a gene; V was cut back by 4 bases and J by 5 bases. The CDR3 contains 14 residues. Germline V gene sequence: CDR1 SGHDT, CDR2 YYEEEE. CDR3 nucleotides: TGTGCCAGCAGCGTCGGACTAGTCATAGATACGCAGTATTTT. Encoded protein: CASSVGLVIDTQYF. The full variable domain, rest sourced from reference TRBV5-6 and TRBJ2-3, is DAGVTQSPTHLIKTRGQQVTLRCSPKSGHDTVSWYQQALGQGPQFIFQYYEEEERQRGNFPDRFSGHQFPNYSSELNVNALLLGDSALYLCASSVGLVIDTQYFGPGTRLTVL.

The genes are TRBV15 and TRBJ1-2; D is undetermined. Germline values: CDR1 LNHNV, CDR2 YYDKDF (reference sequence). This CDR3 contains 16 residues. V was clipped by 2 bases and J by 6 bases, with 19 bases between them. The CDR3 sequence: CATSRYYPHSPDGYTF. The CDR3 DNA reads TGTGCCACCAGCAGATACTACCCACACTCACCCGATGGCTACACCTTC.

The chain uses TRBV24-1 and TRBJ2-7, with TRBD1 as a possible D gene (5 bases). Trimming stripped 7 bases from V and 3 bases from J, with 9 bases between. Looked up from germline, CDR1 is KGHDR and CDR2 is SFDVKD. The CDR3 extends over 12 amino acids. DNA of the CDR3: TGTGCCACCAGCAGCGACAGCTACGAGCAGTACTTC. The encoded protein is CATSSDSYEQYF.

This chain joins TRBV6-2 or TRBV6-3 and TRBJ1-4; no definite D call. The V end lost 0 bases, the J end lost 7 bases, and 12 bases lay between the germline ends. The CDR3 sequence is 15 residues long. Germline V CDR1 and CDR2: MNHEY, SVGEGT. CDR3 bases: TGTGCCAGCAGTTACTCGGCGGTTGTAGGTGAAAAACTGTTTTTT. Encoded protein: CASSYSAVVGEKLFF.

The rearrangement links TRBV9 to TRBJ1-4, with unresolved D. V was trimmed by 0 bases and J by 7 bases, leaving 13 bases between them. The CDR3 has 15 amino acids. Germline CDR1 is SGDLS and CDR2 is YYNGEE. In DNA form, the CDR3 reads TGTGCCAGCAGCGTAGGTGGGGAGGCGAGTGAAAAACTGTTTTTT. Protein sequence: CASSVGGEASEKLFF.

CDR3 residues: CASSLYLQGSTEAFF. CDR3 DNA sequence: TGTGCCAGCAGCTTATATCTGCAGGGGTCCACTGAAGCTTTCTTT. This chain connects TRBV7-2 to TRBJ1-1; possible D gene TRBD1, 6 bases. The V and J ends lost 2 bases and 4 bases respectively, with 14 bases between them. The CDR3 consists of 15 residues. CDR1 is SGHTA, CDR2 FQGNSA, per germline.

This chain links TRBV3-1 (or the pseudogene TRBV3-2) with TRBJ1-1, with TRBD1 matching over 9 bases. The CDR3 runs to 16 residues. Germline trimming cut 4 bases from V and 0 bases from J; bases unmatched to any gene: 6. The V gene's germline CDR1 is LGHDT and CDR2 YNNKEL (reference sequence). CDR3 region: CASSPTQGALNTEAFF. The CDR3 nucleotides are TGTGCCAGCAGCCCGACACAGGGGGCCCTGAACACTGAAGCTTTCTTT.

A single count supports this clone. V is TRBV7-2 and J is TRBJ2-2, with 11 nucleotides matching TRBD2. With V trimmed by 3 bases and J by 10 bases, 13 bases remained unmatched. Germline-derived CDR1 and CDR2 are SGHTA and FQGNSA. This CDR3 spans 17 amino acids. CDR3 residues: CASSFGLAGITGSELFF. The CDR3 coding sequence is TGTGCCAGCAGCTTCGGACTAGCGGGTATTACCGGGTCGGAGCTGTTTTTT.

In DNA form, the CDR3 reads TGCGCCAGCAGCTTGCAGGGGGAATATGGCTACACCTTC. Protein sequence: CASSLQGEYGYTF. This rearrangement joins TRBV5-1 to TRBJ1-2; TRBD1 aligns across 7 bases. J was trimmed by 5 bases and V by 1 base; bases with no gene match: 2. Germline V gene data show CDR1 as SGHRS and CDR2 as YFSETQ. This CDR3 contains 13 residues.

The rearrangement links TRBV7-6 to TRBJ1-1; 7 positions match TRBD1. Looked up from germline, CDR1 is SGHVS and CDR2 is FNYEAQ. V shed 0 bases, J shed 4 bases, and the junction held 11 bases outside the gene matches. The CDR3 sequence is 17 residues long. The CDR3 DNA sequence: TGTGCCAGCAGCTTAGCGGGGGGGAGGACAGGAAGCACTGAAGCTTTCTTT. Translating it yields CASSLAGGRTGSTEAFF.

This chain links TRBV15 with TRBJ2-1; D gene unclear. V lost 0 bases, J lost 8 bases, and 11 bases lay in between. CDR1 is LNHNV and CDR2 is YYDKDF in the germline V gene (reference sequence). The CDR3 loop spans 14 amino acids. The CDR3 loop is CATSREGRIHEQFF. As DNA, the CDR3 is TGTGCCACCAGCAGAGAGGGCAGGATCCATGAGCAGTTCTTC. The full variable domain, completed using reference TRBV15 and TRBJ2-1, is DAMVIQNPRYQVTQFGKPVTLSCSQTLNHNVMYWYQQKSSQAPKLLFHYYDKDFNNEADTPDNFQSRRPNTSFCFLDIRSPGLGDTAMYLCATSREGRIHEQFFGPGTRLTVL.

The CDR3, as DNA: TGTGCCAGCAGTCCAGGGGGCCCTGTCGGGGCCAACGTCCTGACTTTC. This codes for CASSPGGPVGANVLTF. The chain uses TRBV9 and TRBJ2-6; 8 nucleotides line up with TRBD1. The CDR3 runs to 16 residues. Germline loops: CDR1 SGDLS, CDR2 YYNGEE. After removal of 5 bases from V and 4 bases from J, the junction contained 8 bases not matched to a gene.

The chain uses TRBV28 and TRBJ2-5; 7 positions agree with TRBD2. Germline V gene lookup returns CDR1 MDHEN and CDR2 SYDVKM. V dropped 6 bases and J dropped 2; count of bases not matched to a gene: 9. The CDR3 sequence is 15 residues long. The CDR3 DNA reads as TGTGCCAGCAGGGGGGGGAGCGGGTTACAAGAGACCCAGTACTTC. As protein: CASRGGSGLQETQYF.

V is TRBV29-1 and J is TRBJ2-2; perhaps TRBD2 as D (6 bases). This CDR3 contains 12 residues. From germline, CDR1 is SQVTM and CDR2 ANQGSEA. V was pared by 7 bases and J by 6 bases, with 12 bases between. In nucleotides, the CDR3 is TGCAGCGGGAGGGACCCCTCCGGGGAGCTGTTTTTT. This encodes CSGRDPSGELFF.

The J gene is TRBJ2-3, the V gene TRBV10-3; no firm D call. The CDR3 spans 13 residues. V lost 3 bases, J lost 6 bases, and 10 bases lay in between. Germline V gene lookup returns CDR1 ENHRY and CDR2 SYGVKD. CDR3 DNA sequence: TGTGCCATCAGTGATAGCTCTAGGGATACGCAGTATTTT. Its translation is CAISDSSRDTQYF.

This rearrangement joins TRBV25-1 to TRBJ2-5; D remains ambiguous. Germline V lookup: CDR1 MGHDK, CDR2 SYGVNS. Deletions cut 4 bases from V and 0 bases from J, with 12 bases between. The CDR3 length is 15 residues. Here the CDR3 reads CASSGGSSYQETQYF. The CDR3, as DNA: TGTGCCAGCAGTGGCGGATCCAGCTACCAAGAGACCCAGTACTTC.

This chain uses TRBV20-1 with TRBJ2-1; TRBD2 matches at 11 bases. Germline V lookup: CDR1 DFQATT, CDR2 SNEGSKA (reference sequence). Trimming removed 3 bases from V and 7 bases from J; junction bases left unmatched: 5. This CDR3 spans 14 amino acids. The CDR3 coding sequence is TGCAGTGCTAGTAGCGGGAGGGCCCATAATGAGCAGTTCTTC. This translates into CSASSGRAHNEQFF.

The chain carries TRBV5-6 and TRBJ2-3, with D possibly TRBD2 on 5 matching bases. CDR1 and CDR2 (germline): SGHDT, YYEEEE. V lost 0 bases and J 4 bases, leaving 12 bases between the germline ends. The CDR3 consists of 15 residues. The CDR3 region has the DNA TGTGCCAGCAGCTTGGGTTTGGCACTAGCAGATACGCAGTATTTT. The encoded protein is CASSLGLALADTQYF.

This chain uses TRBV19 with TRBJ1-2, with TRBD1 identical over 7 bases. Germline V gives CDR1 LNHDA, CDR2 SQIVND (reference sequence). The V and J ends lost 6 bases and 6 bases, in that order; junction bases with no gene match: 1. This CDR3 has 11 amino acids. The CDR3 reads CASRTGNGYTF. CDR3 coding DNA: TGTGCCAGTAGGACAGGGAATGGCTACACCTTC.

The genes are TRBV30 and TRBJ2-3; D gene unclear. V was pared by 5 bases and J by 1 base, with 22 bases between. CDR3 length equals 17 residues. Germline assignment: CDR1 GTSNPN and CDR2 SVGIG (reference sequence). Here the CDR3 reads CAWGKGQASRGTDTQYF. CDR3 bases: TGTGCCTGGGGCAAAGGGCAAGCATCTCGGGGCACAGATACGCAGTATTTT. Using reference TRBV30 and TRBJ2-3 for the parts outside the CDR3, the full variable domain is SQTIHQWPATLVQPVGSPLSLECTVEGTSNPNLYWYRQAAGRGLQLLFYSVGIGQISSEVPQNLSASRPQDRQFILSSKKLLLSDSGFYLCAWGKGQASRGTDTQYFGPGTRLTVL.

For the CDR3, the DNA is TGTGCCAGCAGCTTAGGGGGGCGAAATTCACCCCTCCACTTT. Translated: CASSLGGRNSPLHF. The rearrangement links TRBV7-8 to TRBJ1-6; possibly TRBD1 for D (6 bases). In germline, CDR1 is SGHVS, CDR2 FQNEAQ. The CDR3 is made up of 14 amino acids. V gave up 1 base and J gave up 7 bases, with 8 bases separating them. The complete variable domain, with remaining parts taken from reference TRBV7-8 and TRBJ1-6, reads GAGVSQSPRYKVAKRGQDVALRCDPISGHVSLFWYQQALGQGPEFLTYFQNEAQLDKSGLPSDRFFAERPEGSVSTLKIQRTQQEDSAVYLCASSLGGRNSPLHFGNGTRLTVT.

V and J are TRBV7-8 and TRBJ1-6; perhaps TRBD1 as D (6 bases). Germline V CDR1 and CDR2: SGHVS, FQNEAQ. V was cut by 1 base and J by 8 bases, with 18 bases left in between. The CDR3 has 17 residues. CDR3 region: CASSLVGGGQRDSPLHF. The CDR3 nucleotides read TGTGCCAGCAGCTTAGTCGGGGGGGGGCAACGGGATTCACCCCTCCACTTT.

In regard to this clone: Mismatch with germline at one junction end may stem from a read error. DNA of the CDR3: TGTGCCAGCAGTCGGCCCTCCGGAGAGCTGTTTTTT. This encodes CASSRPSGELFF. The chain carries TRBV5-6 and TRBJ2-2; no clear D. The CDR3 contains 12 residues. CDR1 is SGHDT and CDR2 is YYEEEE in the germline V gene. The variable domain in full, with the rest retrieved from reference TRBV5-6 and TRBJ2-2, is DAGVTQSPTHLIKTRGQQVTLRCSPKSGHDTVSWYQQALGQGPQFIFQYYEEEERQRGNFPDRFSGHQFPNYSSELNVNALLLGDSALYLCASSRPSGELFFGEGSRLTVL.

The J gene is TRBJ2-3, the V gene TRBV7-9; the match to TRBD1 covers 10 bases. V lost 11 bases, J lost 4 bases, and 6 bases stayed unmatched. The germline V gene encodes CDR1 SEHNR and CDR2 FQNEAQ (reference sequence). CDR3 length: 13 amino acids. The CDR3: CAEPGQGPDTQYF. The CDR3 DNA is TGTGCCGAACCGGGACAGGGGCCAGATACGCAGTATTTT.

Points on this clone: The junction departs from germline at one end; a sequencing error may be responsible. Here the CDR3 reads CASSLGDTTHDKLFF. The CDR3 coding sequence is TGTGCCAGCAGCTTAGGAGACACAACCCATGACAAACTGTTTTTT. The chain has TRBV7-9 and TRBJ1-4, with D unclear. This CDR3 is 15 amino acids long. Germline V gives CDR1 SEHNR, CDR2 FQNEAQ (reference sequence).

The table lists this clone with a count of one. This chain links TRBV6-1 with TRBJ2-2; D gene uncertain. Trimming cost V 4 bases and J 3 bases, with 15 bases left between them. Germline assignment: CDR1 MNHNS and CDR2 SASEGT. This CDR3 has 16 amino acids. CDR3 sequence (DNA): TGTGCCAGCAGTGCCCAAACCAACTATGACACCGGGGAGCTGTTTTTT. Encoded protein: CASSAQTNYDTGELFF.

The chain uses TRBV5-4 and TRBJ2-3; a weak D match, TRBD1 (6 bases). Trimming took off 6 bases at V and 2 bases at J, with 13 bases between the two ends. CDR1 and CDR2 (germline): SGHNT, YYREEE (reference sequence). CDR3 size: 14 residues. This chain's CDR3 is CASTLQGNTDTQYF. Written as DNA, the CDR3 is TGTGCCAGCACCCTACAGGGAAACACAGATACGCAGTATTTT.

This rearrangement joins TRBV28 to TRBJ2-1, with D unclear. The CDR3 length is 16 residues. V lost 4 bases and J lost 4, with 17 bases in between. CDR1 and CDR2 (germline): MDHEN, SYDVKM. This CDR3 is CASSYGVDHFYNEQFF. The CDR3 DNA sequence: TGTGCCAGCAGTTATGGGGTAGACCATTTTTACAATGAGCAGTTCTTC.

The chain carries TRBV14 and TRBJ2-3, with TRBD2 as a possible D gene (7 bases). This CDR3 is 15 amino acids long. V lost 4 bases to trimming and J lost 2 bases, with 13 bases between them. The germline V gene has CDR1 SGHDN and CDR2 FVKESK. The chain's CDR3 is CASSLLGGATDTQYF. For the CDR3, the DNA is TGTGCCAGCAGCCTCCTAGGGGGGGCCACAGATACGCAGTATTTT.

The V call is TRBV6-5, the J call TRBJ1-3; no definite D call. V shed 4 bases and J shed 4 bases, with 8 bases lying between them. The CDR3 totals 13 residues. Germline V lookup: CDR1 MNHEY, CDR2 SVGAGI. The CDR3 sequence is CASSSRSGNTIYF. In DNA form, the CDR3 reads TGTGCCAGCAGTTCCCGATCCGGAAACACCATATATTTT.